This TCR beta chain was obtained from a study of T cell responses to AZD1222 COVID-19 vaccine. TCRdb's table, derived via immunoSEQ multiplex PCR, lists solely in-frame clones and lacks some. The sample holds around 130,000 clones, 88% seen once. About this clone itself: Its specificity is unknown.

Points from the study as a whole: Two doses of AZD1222 preceded a rise in Spike-specific TCR breadth and depth. Epitopes outside B.1.351 and B.1.1.7 mutated regions reportedly drew nearly half of spike TCRs. Spike was spanned by vaccine-associated CD4 TCRs, with dominance at 160-218 and 743-854. The donors showed a predominance of white British ancestry and of females, with possible underestimation of clonal diversity.

The junction had 5 bases not matched to a gene; V was cut back by 8 bases and J by 4 bases. The CDR3 runs 13 residues. Germline lookup yields CDR1 SNHLY and CDR2 FYNNEI. The sequence derives from an adult in good health. The chain couples TRBV2 to TRBJ1-3; 7 bases agree with TRBD1. Sequencing was performed on peripheral blood, taken on day 0 of AZD1222 vaccination. This chain's CDR3 is CASQTGYGNTIYF. DNA for the CDR3: TGTGCCAGCCAGACAGGGTACGGAAACACCATATATTTT. The variable domain in full, with the rest retrieved from reference TRBV2 and TRBJ1-3, is EPEVTQTPSHQVTQMGQEVILRCVPISNHLYFYWYRQILGQKVEFLVSFYNNEISEKSEIFDDQFSVERPDGSNFTLKIRSTKLEDSAMYFCASQTGYGNTIYFGEGSWLTVV.